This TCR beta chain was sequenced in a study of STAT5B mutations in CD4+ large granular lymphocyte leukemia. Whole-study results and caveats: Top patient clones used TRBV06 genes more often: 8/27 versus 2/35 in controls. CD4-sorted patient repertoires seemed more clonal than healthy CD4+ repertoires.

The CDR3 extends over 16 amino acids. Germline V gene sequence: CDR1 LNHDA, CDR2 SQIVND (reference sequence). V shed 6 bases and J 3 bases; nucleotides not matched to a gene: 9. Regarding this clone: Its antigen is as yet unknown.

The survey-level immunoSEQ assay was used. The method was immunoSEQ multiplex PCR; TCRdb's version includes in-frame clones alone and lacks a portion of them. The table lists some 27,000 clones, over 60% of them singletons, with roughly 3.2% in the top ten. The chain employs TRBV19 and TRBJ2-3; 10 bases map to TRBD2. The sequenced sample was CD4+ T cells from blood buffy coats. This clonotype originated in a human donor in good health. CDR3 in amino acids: CASREGKLAGTDTQYF. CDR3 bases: TGTGCCAGTAGAGAGGGGAAACTAGCGGGGACAGATACGCAGTATTTT.